This T cell receptor (beta chain) originates from a study of early T cells in non-severe SARS-CoV-2 infection. This clonotype was picked up a small number of times. One end of the junction does not line up with germline, which may come from a read error. Unique molecular identifiers (one per individual cDNA molecule) were attached. TCRdb recomputed calls from the 5' RACE reads with MiXCR, one row per CDR3 protein. The table lists over 75,000 distinct CDR3 sequences, 13% of them singletons. Sequenced input: whole blood. The sequence derives from an adult who was a healthcare worker with PCR-confirmed SARS-CoV-2 infection or an uninfected control (not recorded which).

In DNA, the CDR3 is TGTGCCAGCAGCTTGTCTTTCTCTGAAAACACCATATATTTT. It yields the protein CASSLSFSENTIYF. The V gene is TRBV5-6, the J gene TRBJ1-3; D gene ambiguous. The length of the CDR3 is 14 residues. CDR1 and CDR2 from the germline V gene are SGHDT and YYEEEE.